The 22 T cell receptor beta chains in this list originate from one sample, sequenced in a study of cytomegalovirus exposure and HLA in healthy donors. A multiplex PCR was run with 60 Vbeta primers and 13 Jbeta primers. TCRdb's table, derived via immunoSEQ multiplex PCR, lists solely in-frame clones and lacks some. The sample contains around 120,000 clones, around 80% of which appear only once. Sequencing was performed on PBMCs. Receptors originate from a woman aged 50 to 65 in good health and CMV-seronegative.

The table lists this clone with a count of one. The chain links TRBV29-1 to TRBJ2-2, with TRBD1 matching over 11 bases. Trimming at V came to 7 bases and at J to 7 bases, leaving 5 bases not matched to a gene. The germline gives CDR1 SQVTM, CDR2 ANQGSEA. This CDR3 contains 13 residues. Here the CDR3 reads CSAGTGGGGELFF. DNA for the CDR3: TGCAGCGCTGGGACAGGGGGGGGCGGGGAGCTGTTTTTT.

The rearrangement joins TRBV27 to TRBJ1-5; 9 positions agree with TRBD1. The J segment lost 12 bases and the V segment lost 2 bases, leaving 14 bases of the junction unmatched. CDR3 size: 16 residues. Germline assignment: CDR1 MNHEY and CDR2 SMNVEV (reference sequence). Written as DNA, the CDR3 is TGTGCCAGCAGTTTAGGGGGACAGGGCCCGAATTACGACCAGCATTTT. It codes for CASSLGGQGPNYDQHF.

The V call is TRBV10-3, the J call TRBJ2-7, with 10 bases aligning to TRBD2. Germline trimming cut 4 bases from V and 3 bases from J; bases unmatched to any gene: 3. Germline V gene lookup returns CDR1 ENHRY and CDR2 SYGVKD. The CDR3 covers 14 residues. CDR3 nucleotide sequence: TGTGCCATCAGTGGCCTAGCGGGAGTCTACGAGCAGTACTTC. Protein sequence: CAISGLAGVYEQYF.

This clone was found once. J is TRBJ1-1 and V is TRBV5-1; no definite D call. Germline V gene data show CDR1 as SGHRS and CDR2 as YFSETQ. This CDR3 contains 14 residues. Trimming left V 5 bases short and J 1 base short, with 12 bases between. The CDR3 sequence: CASRPDGENTEAFF. Here the CDR3 DNA reads TGCGCCAGCAGACCCGACGGAGAGAACACTGAAGCTTTCTTT.

The chain joins TRBV5-6 to TRBJ2-5; tentatively, D is TRBD1 (5 bases). CDR1 SGHDT and CDR2 YYEEEE come from the germline V gene. The CDR3 length is 13 residues. Between the trimmed V and J ends, which lost 4 bases and 5 bases, there was a span of 12 bases. The CDR3 nucleotides are TGTGCCAGCAGCCTCCAGGGATGGGAGACCCAGTACTTC. Amino acids: CASSLQGWETQYF.

This clone has only a few counts. This chain connects TRBV7-9 to TRBJ1-4; 12 positions agree with TRBD1. The germline gives CDR1 SEHNR, CDR2 FQNEAQ (reference sequence). V shed 7 bases and J 8 bases; nucleotides not matched to a gene: 17. This CDR3 region has 18 residues. CDR3 amino acids: CASIPGGTGGEVREKLFF. CDR3 coding DNA: TGTGCCAGCATCCCCGGGGGGACAGGGGGCGAGGTCCGAGAAAAACTGTTTTTT.

The sample holds a few counts of this clone. The gene calls are TRBV6-5 and TRBJ1-5; the D is unclear. This CDR3 has 13 residues. Germline V gives CDR1 MNHEY, CDR2 SVGAGI. V dropped 11 bases and J dropped 3 bases, with 14 bases sitting between them. CDR3 coding DNA: TGTGCCTGCTCGGGGTCTGCCAATCAGCCCCAGCATTTT. As protein: CACSGSANQPQHF.

The chain recombines TRBV6-1 with TRBJ1-5; D is unclear. Trimming left V 8 bases short and J 3 bases short, with 14 bases between. Germline V lookup: CDR1 MNHNS, CDR2 SASEGT. This CDR3 comprises 14 residues. The CDR3 sequence: CASRETSVNQPQHF. CDR3 sequence (DNA): TGTGCCAGCCGGGAGACGTCAGTCAATCAGCCCCAGCATTTT.

This chain links TRBV28 with TRBJ1-5, with TRBD1 as a possible D gene (5 bases). The ends were cut back, 6 bases at V and 7 bases at J, with 13 bases in the middle. Germline CDR1 MDHEN, CDR2 SYDVKM. This CDR3 is 13 amino acids long. CDR3 loop: CASSSGIRQPQHF. The DNA for the CDR3 is TGTGCCAGCAGCTCAGGGATAAGGCAGCCCCAGCATTTT.

This sequence joins TRBV28 and TRBJ1-1; D is perhaps TRBD1 (6 bases). The CDR3 length is 16 residues. Trimming stripped 6 bases from V and 2 bases from J, with 19 bases between. Germline CDR1 and CDR2: MDHEN and SYDVKM. Here the CDR3 DNA reads TGTGCCAGCAGCCGCAAGACAGGTTTGAGAAACACTGAAGCTTTCTTT. Protein: CASSRKTGLRNTEAFF.

The chain has TRBV5-1 and TRBJ2-1; 9 bases map to TRBD2. Germline CDR1 reads SGHRS; CDR2 reads YFSETQ. With 2 bases clipped from V and 4 bases from J, the junction kept 4 bases outside the gene matches. CDR3 length: 15 residues. CDR3 DNA: TGCGCCAGCAGCTTTAGCGGGAGTGGTTACAATGAGCAGTTCTTC. Amino acids: CASSFSGSGYNEQFF.

This clone was seen a single time. The chain employs TRBV15 and TRBJ2-7; a weak D match, TRBD1 (6 bases). The CDR3 extends over 14 amino acids. CDR1 and CDR2 (germline): LNHNV, YYDKDF (reference sequence). Trimming shortened V by 5 bases and J by 3 bases, and 14 bases separated the two germline ends. The CDR3 loop reads CATSPTGNLYEQYF. The CDR3 DNA is TGTGCCACCAGCCCTACAGGGAACCTCTACGAGCAGTACTTC.

The rearrangement joins TRBV5-1 to TRBJ1-2; D is possibly TRBD1 (6 bases). Germline V gene lookup returns CDR1 SGHRS and CDR2 YFSETQ. The CDR3 covers 13 residues. V was pared by 8 bases and J by 7 bases, with 18 bases between. CDR3 sequence reads: CASRQDPAGGYTF. DNA of the CDR3: TGCGCCAGTAGACAGGACCCGGCGGGTGGCTACACCTTC.

The rearrangement joins TRBV4-2 to TRBJ1-2; no firm D call. The CDR3 covers 16 residues. Germline V gene data show CDR1 as LGHNA and CDR2 as YNFKEQ. Between the trimmed V and J ends, which lost 0 bases and 3 bases, there was a span of 14 bases. The CDR3 bases are TGTGCCAGCAGCCAAGATCACCGGGAGAGGGACTATGGCTACACCTTC. Protein product: CASSQDHRERDYGYTF.

The chain employs TRBV7-9 and TRBJ2-7; possibly TRBD1 for D (6 bases). CDR1 SEHNR and CDR2 FQNEAQ come from the germline V gene (reference sequence). CDR3 size: 12 residues. In nucleotides, the CDR3 is TGTTCCAGCAGCTTAACAGGGTACGAGCAGTACGTC. Its protein is CSSSLTGYEQYV.

The chain carries TRBV15 and TRBJ2-3, with TRBD1 matching over 11 bases. J was trimmed by 4 bases and V by 4 bases; bases with no gene match: 4. The CDR3 has 15 amino acids. Germline V gene data show CDR1 as LNHNV and CDR2 as YYDKDF (reference sequence). In DNA form, the CDR3 reads TGTGCCACCAGCACTTGGGACAGGGGGGCAGATACGCAGTATTTT. It codes for CATSTWDRGADTQYF.

This clone was detected a few times. V and J are TRBV7-2 and TRBJ1-4; 10 bases fit TRBD1. Losses at the gene ends were 5 bases for V and 8 bases for J; bases not matched to a gene: 5. From germline, CDR1 is SGHTA and CDR2 FQGNSA. CDR3 length equals 14 residues. CDR3 protein: CASSPRTGGEKLFF. The CDR3 nucleotides are TGTGCCAGCAGCCCCCGGACAGGGGGGGAAAAACTGTTTTTT.

The V and J genes are TRBV7-9 and TRBJ1-1, with 8 bases matching TRBD1. The germline CDR1 and CDR2 sequences are SEHNR and FQNEAQ (reference sequence). V dropped 3 bases and J dropped 7; count of bases not matched to a gene: 16. The CDR3 covers 17 residues. CDR3 sequence: CASSFNRGLGGLGEAFF. CDR3 sequence (DNA): TGTGCCAGCAGCTTCAACAGGGGGTTGGGGGGGCTTGGTGAAGCTTTCTTT.

The chain employs TRBV9 and TRBJ1-2; D possibly corresponds to TRBD1 (6 bases). CDR1 SGDLS and CDR2 YYNGEE come from the germline V gene. This CDR3 has 14 residues. V dropped 4 bases and J dropped 6 bases, with 16 bases sitting between them. DNA of the CDR3: TGTGCCAGCAGCCCGGGGGGGGCAGGAAATGGCTACACCTTC. Translated: CASSPGGAGNGYTF.

V is TRBV21-1 and J is TRBJ2-7; the tabulated D call, TRBD2, remains unverified against the DNA. TRBV21-1 is a pseudogene segment. The CDR3 has 12 residues. This CDR3 reads CASSKWGETTLV. The CDR3 bases are TGTGCCAGCAGCAAGTGGGGGGAAACCACTCTAGTC.

This chain links TRBV7-9 with TRBJ2-7; 9 bases match TRBD2. Per the germline V gene, CDR1 is SEHNR and CDR2 is FQNEAQ (reference sequence). CDR3 size: 17 residues. With 5 bases clipped from V and 3 bases from J, the junction kept 14 bases outside the gene matches. This CDR3 is CASSPPGIAGVDYEQYF. CDR3 nucleotide sequence: TGTGCCAGCAGCCCCCCCGGAATAGCGGGAGTGGACTACGAGCAGTACTTC.

This rearrangement joins TRBV5-6 to TRBJ1-4, with D unclear. V gave up 2 bases and J gave up 3 bases, with 5 bases separating them. From germline, CDR1 is SGHDT and CDR2 YYEEEE. CDR3 length: 13 residues. CDR3 in DNA: TGTGCCAGCAGCTTCGAGTCTAATGAAAAACTGTTTTTT. Its translation: CASSFESNEKLFF.